This T cell receptor (beta chain) was captured in a study of T cell responses to AZD1222 COVID-19 vaccine (dated by TCRdb to about 2021). Notes on the research overall: Because spike-specific TCR depth and breadth did not differ between the two schedules, AZD1222 recipients who got a second dose at roughly 4 weeks were pooled with those who got a second dose at roughly 12 weeks. TCR sequencing was performed for about 250 trial participants, of whom around 210 were given two doses of AZD1222 and around 25 were given two doses of MenACWY control vaccine. Enrollment into the trials was organized by age into subgroups of 18-55, 56-69 and 70-plus years, and those subgroups contained approximately 160, 26 and 62 TCR-sequenced participants, respectively. The full study reports these points: Because no day 14 peak-response samples were available, the repertoires could be characterized only after the peak T cell response. Spike-specific TCR breadth and depth rose significantly after two AZD1222 doses compared with day 0 and with MenACWY recipients. Most participants were white British and females outnumbered males, and the authors suggested that clonal diversity may have been underestimated. The 56-69-year group was small, and its depth increase did not reach significance, likely because of low power. Conclusions about previously exposed vaccinees were limited because only a handful of AZD1222 recipients were SARS-CoV-2 seropositive at baseline. The vaccine-associated CD4 TCRs covered the entire spike protein, and the dominant responses fell in regions 160-218 and 743-854. Epitopes outside the regions mutated in the B.1.351 and B.1.1.7 variants were reportedly recognized by nearly half of the unique spike-specific TCRs.

The label giving this sample's time point can be read as: baseline before first vaccination. The vaccinee samples were drawn from two UK trials, COV001 and COV002, one of which was a single-blind randomized controlled phase 2/3 trial testing AZD1222 (ChAdOx1 nCoV-19) in healthy adults. Trial participant PBMC samples were collected at day 0 and day 28 after the second dose for TCRbeta chain sequencing. Clipping removes 6 bases from V and 6 bases from J, with 12 as the unmatched junction base count. The CDR3 holds 16 amino acids from the cysteine to the phenylalanine. CDR3 DNA only is kept here, 48 bases in frame from base 1. As encoded in the germline V gene, CDR1 is KGHSH while CDR2 is LQKENI. The CDR3 regions of human TCRbeta chains were analyzed by immunosequencing. The source study handled its data this way. Repertoire TCRs were matched against a reference library of SARS-CoV-2-specific TCRs generated with the MIRA antigen-specificity platform. Breadth meant the fraction of unique TCRs that were SARS-CoV-2-associated, whereas depth meant the fraction of total T cells that were SARS-CoV-2-associated. Using the MIRA data, every spike-specific TCR was mapped to the spike region that the TCR reacted to and assigned to either a CD4 or a CD8 class. Log10-transformed breadth and depth values were compared by one-way ANOVA with Sidak's multiple comparisons tests. The table was pulled from immuneACCESS by TCRdb, which kept in-frame rearrangements only. Such tables lose some clones; where checked, under half of the loss comes from unresolved V genes, and the rest has no known cause. V, J and clone size are those of that table, while D and trimming were read from the DNA. This sample gives about 120,000 clones in total; around nine tenths of them show up just once. 8.4% of the sample rests with the top ten.

On this clone itself: The clone's antigen remains unknown. Per-base qualities were not stored, and no clone one base away is much larger.

The V and J genes are TRBV18 and TRBJ1-2, with 11 junctional bases fitting TRBD1. The sample was peripheral blood, taken on day 0 of AZD1222 vaccination. The sequence was obtained from an adult in good health. The nucleotide sequence is given as TGTGCCAGCTCCCGGACAGGGGGCGGCCTTTCTGATGGCTACACCTTC. Its protein is CASSRTGGGLSDGYTF.